The T cell receptor (beta chain) under discussion was sequenced for a study of T cell repertoires in cytomegalovirus infection (dated by TCRdb to the late 2010s). In terms of the full investigation: Because public TCR beta signatures pointed to carriage of CMV infection together with the matching HLA type, the HLA type of each donor mattered for the analysis.

A remark on this clonotype: Its antigen is currently not known. Base-call qualities are not available, and no considerably larger clone is one nucleotide away.

Study-wide findings and limitations: In the ex vivo response, HLA-C-restricted CMV-specific TCR beta clonotypes were dominant, and in two of eight donors the single most frequent clonotype came from this HLA-C-restricted group. In both this cohort and an independent cohort of 352 donors, the cumulative frequency of public TCR beta family members distinguished carriers of CMV infection plus the relevant HLA type.

According to the germline V gene (reference sequence), CDR1 reads MNHNY and CDR2 reads SVGAGI. Spanning cysteine to phenylalanine, the CDR3 consists of 15 amino acids. Only CDR3 DNA remains: 45 bases, in frame from the first base. V has 7 bases trimmed and J has 1 base trimmed; junction bases matching no gene number 6. The listed sequencing device is Illumina HiSeq 1500. The raw public data were reprocessed by TCRdb itself: fastp quality trimming at Q25, MiXCR clonotype calling, in-frame beta chains only. Merged by CDR3 protein, the rows form single entries marked with the most common genes and DNA. This sample lists a few hundred thousand distinct CDR3 sequences; over 15% were detected once. Less than 50% of the sample lies in the top ten.

The sample was CD8+ T cells from PBMCs. This sequence uses TRBV6-6 and TRBJ2-5, and 10 junction bases match TRBD1. The TCR sequence derives from a human donor in good health (CMV status not recorded). Some clones in this sample may be carry-over from other donors' samples. This receptor carries the CDR3 CASTPRDRGQETQYF. At the DNA level, the sequence is TGTGCCAGCACCCCTCGGGACAGGGGCCAAGAGACCCAGTACTTC.